This T cell receptor beta chain came from a study of monozygotic twins with cystic fibrosis. Whole-study results and caveats: Median Simpson clonality of 0.0095 suggested naive T cells predominated. V usage most resembled the co-twin in 13 of 16 pairs.

With regard to this clone: The antigen remains undetermined.

In germline, CDR1 is SGDLS, CDR2 YYNGEE. The V end lost 0 bases, the J end lost 4 bases, and 5 bases lay between the germline ends. This CDR3 is built from 13 residues. Measured with immunoSEQ multiplex PCR; TCRdb has only the in-frame clones, and not every one. The table has roughly 25,000 clones, about 96% seen once; the top ten hold roughly 2.5%. The clonotype originates from a girl aged 2 to 9 with cystic fibrosis. The V call is TRBV9, the J call TRBJ2-1; D ambiguous. The source material was blood. CDR3 DNA sequence: TGTGCCAGCAGCGTAGAAGGGTACAATGAGCAGTTCTTC. This translates into CASSVEGYNEQFF. The variable domain in full, with the rest retrieved from reference TRBV9 and TRBJ2-1, is DSGVTQTPKHLITATGQRVTLRCSPRSGDLSVYWYQQSLDQGLQFLIQYYNGEERAKGNILERFSAQQFPDLHSELNLSSLELGDSALYFCASSVEGYNEQFFGPGTRLTVL.